The TCR beta chain described here comes from a study of radiotherapy plus CTLA-4 blockade in lung cancer. General study points: Blood saw expansion of tumor-derived TCR clones after radiotherapy plus ipilimumab.

Clones were sequenced by immunoSEQ multiplex PCR, and TCRdb holds only the in-frame ones, with some missing. The sample carries fewer than 140,000 clones, 85% recorded once. Turning to this clone: What it binds is unknown.

Germline loops: CDR1 MNHEY, CDR2 SMNVEV (reference sequence). The CDR3 loop spans 11 amino acids. Deletions cut 5 bases from V and 2 bases from J, with 3 bases between. This clonotype originated in a human donor with non-small cell lung cancer that progressed on radiotherapy plus ipilimumab. Some clones in this sample may be carry-over from other donors' samples. The sample was peripheral blood, taken from a patient treated with radiotherapy plus ipilimumab. The chain uses TRBV27 and TRBJ1-2; no clear D gene. The CDR3 region is CASSGNYGYTF. The DNA of the CDR3 is TGTGCCAGCAGTGGGAACTATGGCTACACCTTC.